This is a list of T cell receptor beta chains from one sample in a study of blood T cell repertoires in COVID-19. Clones were read by immunoSEQ multiplex PCR, and TCRdb kept only the in-frame ones, dropping some. The sample holds 150,000 to 200,000 clones, approximately 79% seen once. The material sequenced was peripheral blood. The receptors shown here come from a man aged 60 to 69 with active or convalescent COVID-19. Each CDR3 is given with its conserved first and last residue. Each record gives: J gene, clone size, D gene, V gene, CDR3 DNA, CDR3 protein. The D gene is left open where the match is weak. Not every row has a clone size; where given, it reads once, few, many or a size class.

j_gene: TRBJ2-7; abundance: -; d_gene: TRBD2; v_gene: TRBV6-8; CDR3nt: TGTGCCAGCCATCTGGGAGGGACCTACGAGCAGTACTTC; CDR3aa: CASHLGGTYEQYF
j_gene: TRBJ2-4; abundance: -; d_gene: -; v_gene: TRBV4-3; CDR3nt: TGCGCCAGCAGCCCAGGACGGGGGACTCCTATTCAGTACTTC; CDR3aa: CASSPGRGTPIQYF
j_gene: TRBJ2-3; abundance: -; d_gene: TRBD2; v_gene: TRBV7-2; CDR3nt: TGTGCCAGCAGCTTAAGAGCGGGAGGGCCCACAGATACGCAGTATTTT; CDR3aa: CASSLRAGGPTDTQYF
j_gene: TRBJ2-3; abundance: -; d_gene: -; v_gene: TRBV2; CDR3nt: TGTGCCAGGCGTACCGGGGTCACAGATACGCAGTATTTT; CDR3aa: CARRTGVTDTQYF
j_gene: TRBJ2-7; abundance: -; d_gene: TRBD2; v_gene: TRBV19; CDR3nt: TGTGCCAGTAGCGGGAGGGAAGACCCTTTTGAGCAGTACTTC; CDR3aa: CASSGREDPFEQYF
j_gene: TRBJ2-1; abundance: -; d_gene: -; v_gene: TRBV30; CDR3nt: TGTGCCTGGAGTGATTGGGGGGACGAGCAGTTCTTC; CDR3aa: CAWSDWGDEQFF
j_gene: TRBJ1-1; abundance: once; d_gene: TRBD1; v_gene: TRBV5-1; CDR3nt: TGCGCCAGCAGCTTGGGAAGAGGGGGCAGGACTGAAGCTTTCTTT; CDR3aa: CASSLGRGGRTEAFF
j_gene: TRBJ2-7; abundance: -; d_gene: TRBD2; v_gene: TRBV10-2; CDR3nt: TGCGCCAATAAGAGCGGGAGCGTTACCTACGAGCAGTACTTC; CDR3aa: CANKSGSVTYEQYF
j_gene: TRBJ2-7; abundance: -; d_gene: TRBD1; v_gene: TRBV5-5; CDR3nt: TGTGCCAGCAGCCTGGAGCAGGGGGAGTACTTC; CDR3aa: CASSLEQGEYF
j_gene: TRBJ2-7; abundance: -; d_gene: -; v_gene: TRBV9; CDR3nt: TGTGCCAGCAGCGTAAGTCCCGGACAACTCTACGAGCAGTACTTC; CDR3aa: CASSVSPGQLYEQYF
j_gene: TRBJ1-3; abundance: few; d_gene: TRBD1; v_gene: TRBV5-6; CDR3nt: TGTGCCAGCAGCTTGGGGGACAGGGCTGGAAACACCATATATTTT; CDR3aa: CASSLGDRAGNTIYF
j_gene: TRBJ2-7; abundance: -; d_gene: -; v_gene: TRBV5-1; CDR3nt: TGCGCCAGCAGCTTGGTAGGGACAAGCGAGCAGTACTTC; CDR3aa: CASSLVGTSEQYF
j_gene: TRBJ1-1; abundance: once; d_gene: -; v_gene: TRBV7-8; CDR3nt: TGTGCCAGCAGCTTAGTCAGGGGTCATATGAACACTGAAGCTTTCTTT; CDR3aa: CASSLVRGHMNTEAFF
j_gene: TRBJ1-4; abundance: -; d_gene: TRBD1; v_gene: TRBV6-6; CDR3nt: TGTGCCAGCAGTCAGGGGGAAAGTGAAAAACTGTTTTTT; CDR3aa: CASSQGESEKLFF
j_gene: TRBJ2-2; abundance: few; d_gene: TRBD1; v_gene: TRBV25-1; CDR3nt: TGTGCCAGCAGCCCCGGACAGGGGGGTGTCACCGGGGAGCTGTTTTTT; CDR3aa: CASSPGQGGVTGELFF
j_gene: TRBJ2-7; abundance: -; d_gene: -; v_gene: TRBV10-3; CDR3nt: TGTGCCATCAGACAGGGCTACGAGCAGTACTTC; CDR3aa: CAIRQGYEQYF
j_gene: TRBJ2-7; abundance: -; d_gene: -; v_gene: TRBV21-1; CDR3nt: TGTGCCAGCAGCAATGAAAATAACAGGCAGGGGGCAGGCACCTACGAGCAGTACTTC; CDR3aa: CASSNENNRQGAGTYEQYF
j_gene: TRBJ2-5; abundance: -; d_gene: TRBD1; v_gene: TRBV5-1; CDR3nt: TGCGCCAGCCTTCGAGCAGGGGGCGAGACCCAGTACTTC; CDR3aa: CASLRAGGETQYF
j_gene: TRBJ2-3; abundance: -; d_gene: -; v_gene: TRBV9; CDR3nt: TGTGCCAGCAGCCCCTTTGGGACTTTCACAGATACGCAGTATTTT; CDR3aa: CASSPFGTFTDTQYF
j_gene: TRBJ1-5; abundance: -; d_gene: TRBD1; v_gene: TRBV4-3; CDR3nt: TGCGCCAGCACCACTGTCGGGACAGGGACGCCGGGCAATCAGCCCCAGCATTTT; CDR3aa: CASTTVGTGTPGNQPQHF